The 17 T cell receptor beta chains presented below share a single source sample, sequenced in a study of blood T cell repertoires in COVID-19. TCRdb's copy holds only in-frame clones and misses some; the assay was immunoSEQ multiplex PCR. The sample holds about 150,000 clones, about 80% seen once. The sample consisted of PBMCs or T cells enriched from blood (not recorded which). The origin of the receptors is a woman in her forties or fifties who had recovered from COVID-19.

This clone was seen a few times. This rearrangement joins TRBV7-2 to TRBJ1-6; D is undetermined. CDR1 is SGHTA, CDR2 FQGNSA, per germline. The V end lost 1 base, the J end lost 15 bases, and 13 bases lay between the germline ends. The CDR3 has 13 residues. This chain's CDR3 is CASSLDIFSVLHF. The CDR3 DNA reads as TGTGCCAGCAGCTTAGATATCTTTTCAGTCCTCCACTTT.

V is TRBV5-6 and J is TRBJ1-2; D call uncertain. The CDR3 consists of 13 residues. Germline V gene lookup returns CDR1 SGHDT and CDR2 YYEEEE. The V end was cut by 0 bases, the J end by 4 bases, with 7 bases between. Here the CDR3 reads CASSLGQVYGYTF. The CDR3 bases are TGTGCCAGCAGCTTGGGGCAGGTCTATGGCTACACCTTC.

The rearrangement uses TRBV28 and TRBJ2-5, with 13 bases lining up with TRBD2. J gave up 1 base and V 5 bases, and 4 bases lay outside the gene matches. The CDR3 consists of 16 residues. Germline V lookup: CDR1 MDHEN, CDR2 SYDVKM. CDR3 coding DNA: TGTGCCAGCAGTACGGGACTAGCGGGGATCCAAGAGACCCAGTACTTC. Protein product: CASSTGLAGIQETQYF.

This clone was counted a single time. The chain links TRBV5-1 to TRBJ1-3, with 8 bases identical to TRBD1. The germline V gene has CDR1 SGHRS and CDR2 YFSETQ. Trimming removed 3 bases from V and 0 bases from J; junction bases left unmatched: 8. The CDR3 totals 17 residues. The CDR3 spells CASSSGQVLYSGNTIYF. CDR3 sequence (DNA): TGCGCCAGCAGCTCGGGACAGGTACTTTACTCTGGAAACACCATATATTTT.

The chain is built from TRBV11-2 and TRBJ1-4; no reliable D call. There are 15 residues in the CDR3. Germline CDR1 SGHAT, CDR2 FQNNGV. Trimming took 0 bases from V and 0 from J, leaving 5 bases between them. CDR3 residues: CASSLDRATNEKLFF. In DNA form, the CDR3 reads TGTGCCAGCAGCTTAGATCGTGCAACTAATGAAAAACTGTTTTTT.

The J gene is TRBJ1-3, the V gene TRBV28; unclear D gene. Germline assignment: CDR1 MDHEN and CDR2 SYDVKM. This CDR3 comprises 12 residues. V was clipped by 7 bases and J by 1 base, with 5 bases between them. The CDR3 spells CASISSGNTIYF. CDR3 DNA sequence: TGTGCCAGCATTTCTTCTGGAAACACCATATATTTT.

V is TRBV3-1 (or the pseudogene TRBV3-2) and J is TRBJ2-1, with 9 positions matching TRBD2. Trimming cost V 5 bases and J 5 bases; bases outside gene matches: 7. The germline V gene encodes CDR1 LGHDT and CDR2 YNNKEL (reference sequence). This CDR3 contains 15 residues. The CDR3 nucleotides are TGTGCCAGCAGCTCGCGCGGGGGGGCACACAATGAGCAGTTCTTC. Translated, it gives CASSSRGGAHNEQFF.

This clone was detected a few times. This chain connects TRBV29-1 to TRBJ1-2; unclear D gene. CDR3 length equals 13 residues. Trimming removed 3 bases at V and 5 bases at J, with 13 bases between. Per the germline V gene, CDR1 is SQVTM and CDR2 is ANQGSEA. The CDR3 DNA is TGCAGCGTTGACCCAAGTGCGGATTATGGCTACACCTTC. Translating gives CSVDPSADYGYTF. The entire variable domain, with the rest obtained from reference TRBV29-1 and TRBJ1-2, is as follows: SAVISQKPSRDICQRGTSLTIQCQVDSQVTMMFWYRQQPGQSLTLIATANQGSEATYESGFVIDKFPISRPNLTFSTLTVSNMSPEDSSIYLCSVDPSADYGYTFGSGTRLTVV.

The chain recombines TRBV5-6 with TRBJ1-2, with D unresolved. The CDR3 is 15 amino acids. Germline CDR1 reads SGHDT; CDR2 reads YYEEEE. V shed 4 bases and J shed 0 bases, with 13 bases lying between them. CDR3 nucleotide sequence: TGTGCCAGCAGCCAGGTACCAGACCCTAACTATGGCTACACCTTC. Residues: CASSQVPDPNYGYTF.

This clone has just one count. V and J are TRBV13 and TRBJ1-3; D is unresolved. V was clipped by 7 bases and J by 7 bases, with 20 bases between them. Germline loops: CDR1 PRHDT, CDR2 FYEKMQ (reference sequence). CDR3 length: 15 amino acids. The CDR3 DNA is TGTGCCAGCACCCCAGGAAGGGCGGGCATGAACACCATATATTTT. It is translated as CASTPGRAGMNTIYF.

The table lists this clone with a count of one. The chain joins TRBV6-5 to TRBJ1-2; TRBD1 matches 10 bases. After removal of 6 bases from V and 0 bases from J, the junction contained 4 bases not matched to a gene. This CDR3 has 15 residues. CDR1 and CDR2 from the germline V gene are MNHEY and SVGAGI. CDR3 nucleotides: TGTGCCAGCAGACCCGGACAGGGGGCTAACTATGGCTACACCTTC. Translating gives CASRPGQGANYGYTF.

J is TRBJ2-5 and V is TRBV12-3 or TRBV12-4; D gene unclear. Deletions cut 3 bases from V and 2 bases from J, with 7 bases between. This CDR3 is built from 13 residues. This CDR3 is CASSFDKQETQYF. In DNA, the CDR3 is TGTGCCAGCAGTTTTGACAAACAAGAGACCCAGTACTTC.

The rearrangement uses TRBV2 and TRBJ1-1; 8 positions agree with TRBD1. The CDR3 is made up of 14 amino acids. CDR1 and CDR2 from the germline V gene are SNHLY and FYNNEI. The J segment lost 1 base and the V segment lost 3 bases, leaving 1 base of the junction unmatched. CDR3 protein: CASSDGTGNTEAFF. DNA of the CDR3: TGTGCCAGCAGTGACGGGACAGGGAACACTGAAGCTTTCTTT.

The V gene is TRBV29-1, the J gene TRBJ2-5; D is perhaps TRBD2 (6 bases). V shed 4 bases and J shed 10 bases, with 10 bases lying between them. Germline-derived CDR1 and CDR2 are SQVTM and ANQGSEA. This CDR3 spans 10 amino acids. The CDR3 region is CSVGEVGQYF. CDR3 in DNA: TGCAGCGTTGGGGAGGTAGGCCAGTACTTC.

The rearrangement links TRBV5-1 to TRBJ1-1, with 10 bases fitting TRBD1. CDR3 length equals 16 residues. Germline V CDR1 and CDR2: SGHRS, YFSETQ. V shed 4 bases and J 0 bases; nucleotides not matched to a gene: 6. CDR3 in amino acids: CASSPSTGGMNTEAFF. Written as DNA, the CDR3 is TGCGCCAGCAGCCCCTCGACAGGGGGCATGAACACTGAAGCTTTCTTT.

The chain couples TRBV10-3 to TRBJ2-6, with TRBD1 matching over 7 bases. The germline V gene has CDR1 ENHRY and CDR2 SYGVKD. This CDR3 contains 16 residues. The V segment lost 6 bases and the J segment 2 bases; nucleotides outside the gene matches: 7. CDR3 loop: CAIRFSQGAGANVLTF. CDR3 bases: TGTGCCATCAGATTCTCGCAGGGGGCTGGGGCCAACGTCCTGACTTTC.

This sequence joins TRBV19 and TRBJ1-4; TRBD1 aligns across 7 bases. The length of the CDR3 is 16 residues. Germline V gene lookup returns CDR1 LNHDA and CDR2 SQIVND (reference sequence). The V gene end was trimmed by 5 bases and the J gene end by 4 bases; junction bases not matched to a gene: 10. As DNA, the CDR3 is TGTGCCAGTAGTCCCGGGACAGCCGGGATTAATGAAAAACTGTTTTTT. Its translation is CASSPGTAGINEKLFF.